This T cell receptor beta chain emerged from a study of cytomegalovirus exposure and HLA in healthy donors. Study results and caveats: Earlier results showed most TCR beta V segments being productive about 90% or about 30% of the time. Highest at DRB1 and lowest at HLA-C, TCR association rates differed among HLA loci in a later analysis. Because they were indistinguishable, some V segments, including TRBV6-2 and TRBV6-3, were excluded.

Germline V gene lookup returns CDR1 SGDLS and CDR2 YYNGEE. CDR3 length: 14 residues. The ends were cut back, 0 bases at V and 2 bases at J, with 9 bases in the middle. The PCR ran on 60 Vbeta and 13 Jbeta primers. Here immunoSEQ multiplex PCR was the method, and the copy in TCRdb shows in-frame clones only, minus some. Of about 130,000 clones detected, 66% appear once; the ten largest clones hold about 1.5%. About this clone: Its antigen is not identified.

This donor's CMV serostatus went unrecorded. The V call is TRBV9, the J call TRBJ2-7; D perhaps matches TRBD2 (6 bases). This TCR came from a human donor in good health. Sequencing used PBMCs. This CDR3 reads CASSVGGVAYEQYF. The CDR3 DNA reads as TGTGCCAGCAGCGTAGGGGGGGTTGCCTACGAGCAGTACTTC. Full variable domain (missing parts from reference TRBV9 and TRBJ2-7): DSGVTQTPKHLITATGQRVTLRCSPRSGDLSVYWYQQSLDQGLQFLIQYYNGEERAKGNILERFSAQQFPDLHSELNLSSLELGDSALYFCASSVGGVAYEQYFGPGTRLTVT.